The T cell receptor beta chain under discussion was sequenced for a study of T cells after yellow fever vaccination (dated by TCRdb to about 2019). Broadly, across the study: Libraries from fractions with low cell numbers were prepared with the SMART-Seq v4 Ultra Low Input RNA kit. To track T-cell clones before and after primary and booster YFV17D yellow fever vaccination, bulk TCR alpha and beta repertoires were sequenced longitudinally. Two healthy male donors made up the cohort, one aged 18 to 29 years and the other aged 30 to 40 years. Blood was collected at multiple timepoints before and after primary and secondary immunization, and bulk PBMC replicates and cell subsets were isolated.

Results the study describes overall, beyond this receptor: The secondary T-cell response was weaker than the primary response but faster, peaking on day 5 instead of day 15. After the booster, most clones that had expanded after primary vaccination were detected again (about 97% of CD4 and roughly nine tenths of CD8), suggesting broad maintenance of memory. A small fraction of clonotypes showed up in both the CD4 and CD8 compartments, probably as a result of convergent recombination. Because abundant contaminating clonotypes from the bulk population could be contained in FACS-sorted repertoires, computational filtering was required. Because only a couple of donors were included in the study, the extent to which the findings can be generalized is limited.

The treatment or condition label of this sample denotes: live attenuated yellow fever vaccine strain. At every blood-draw timepoint, two biological replicates of bulk PBMCs were collected. A standard Ficoll-Paque protocol was used to isolate PBMCs from peripheral blood. RNA was extracted with TriZol from bulk PBMCs, CD4 and CD8 fractions, and dextramer-positive and dextramer-negative fractions. Details on this clonotype: There is no known antigen for this receptor. It has no much larger one-base neighbor in the sample; base qualities were not kept.

The germline V gene (reference sequence) specifies SGHAT as CDR1 and FQDESV as CDR2. From the cysteine through the phenylalanine, the CDR3 covers 14 amino acids. Kept here is only the CDR3 DNA, which spans 42 bases and is read in frame from base 1. At the junction V is shortened by 5 bases and J by 4 bases, with 12 bases in between. TCR cDNA was synthesized by 5'RACE template switching, which introduced a universal primer site and unique molecular identifiers. Priming of cDNA synthesis was performed from both the TCR alpha and TCR beta constant segments. Two PCR steps were used to amplify libraries, with sample barcodes and sequencing adapters being added in the second step. Libraries were sequenced on Illumina HiSeq 2500 (2x100 bp) or NovaSeq (2x150 bp). Per the source publication's procedure: MIGEC handled demultiplexing of reads and collapsing into UMI consensus sequences, while MiXCR performed V(D)J alignment. Using edgeR on replicate PBMC samples, clonotypes were called vaccine-responding if FDR was below 0.01 and the log2 fold change was above 5 up to day 15. Each bulk clonotype received a CD4 or CD8 identity based on whether the sequenced CD4 or CD8 repertoire contained that clonotype at higher abundance. The public sequencing data were trimmed at Q25 with fastp and processed into clonotypes with MiXCR by TCRdb, which kept only in-frame beta chains. Records with the same CDR3 protein are collapsed into one entry carrying the most frequent genes and DNA. TCRdb's processing, not the study's, gives the V and J calls here. The sample has hundreds of thousands of distinct CDR3 sequences on record, approximately 16% of them singletons. The ten top clones hold about 18% of the sample.

The chain was built from TRBV11-1 and TRBJ1-3; a weak D assignment points to TRBD1 (5 bases agree). The sample here was PBMCs, taken about 5 days after the first yellow fever vaccination. The receptor was derived from a man younger than 35 who received the YFV17D yellow fever vaccine. This receptor has the CDR3 CASSPMGQGNTIYF. The nucleotide sequence reads as follows: TGTGCCAGCAGCCCTATGGGGCAAGGAAACACCATATATTTT.